The clone carrying this T cell receptor (beta chain) was found a few times. The antigen is undetermined. J lost 7 bases, V lost 3 bases, and 7 bases had no gene match. The CDR3 consists of 14 residues. CDR1 and CDR2 (germline): MNHEY, SMNVEV (reference sequence). The PCR had 60 Vbeta and 13 Jbeta primers. Source study methods: Per a later analysis, the number of unique TCR beta chains was some 75 million, of which around 10 million were shared. The table came from immunoSEQ multiplex PCR; TCRdb's copy has only in-frame clones and leaves some out. D and trimming come from the DNA, and the V and J calls and clone size come from that table. The data show 150,000 or so clones, roughly 80% seen once. The data were obtained in a study of cytomegalovirus exposure and HLA in healthy donors. About the research overall: Assignment to the Caucasian-associated ancestry cluster applied to around 76% of the 350 to 500 genotyped donors.

Notes on the study in general: There were some V segments, including TRBV6-2 and TRBV6-3, excluded as indistinguishable.

This TCR was sampled from a male donor in good health and CMV-seropositive. Sequenced: PBMCs. This chain connects TRBV27 to TRBJ2-7; 9 nucleotides agree with TRBD1. The CDR3 sequence is CASSFGQGRREQYF. CDR3 DNA: TGTGCCAGCAGTTTCGGACAGGGGCGGAGGGAGCAGTACTTC.